This T cell receptor (beta chain) was recorded in a study of CD8 T cells in Susac syndrome. An input of about 0.5 to 1 ug of RNA was subjected to reverse transcription using random hexamers. Across 54 Vbeta and 13 Jbeta, immunoSEQ multiplex PCR amplified TCR beta CDR3. Each CDR3 protein gets one entry after TCRdb re-called the immunoSEQ multiplex PCR reads with MiXCR. The table has roughly 200,000 distinct CDR3 sequences, around 95% seen once. Germline CDR1 reads MNHNS; CDR2 reads SASEGT. The ends were cut back, 0 bases at V and 4 bases at J, with 9 bases in the middle. The CDR3 is made up of 14 amino acids.

The sequenced material came from CD4+ T cells from PBMCs. This clonotype was obtained from a human donor with multiple sclerosis. V gene TRBV6-1 combines with J gene TRBJ1-1; possible D gene TRBD1, 5 bases. The CDR3, as DNA: TGTGCCAGCAGTGAAGCGCAGGGAATCACTGAAGCTTTCTTT. It encodes CASSEAQGITEAFF.